These T cell receptor beta chains were read from a single sample in a study of blood T cell repertoires in COVID-19. Some clones are missing from TCRdb's copy, which holds only in-frame ones; the method was immunoSEQ multiplex PCR. The sample records more than 200,000 clones, about 88% being singletons. Sequencing input: peripheral blood. These receptors all stem from a woman aged 45-65 years with COVID-19, enrolled during active disease. CDR3s include the opening cysteine and the closing phenylalanine or tryptophan. Each record gives: V gene, D gene, clone size, J gene, CDR3 protein, CDR3 DNA. D genes are given only for firm matches. Clone sizes are given selectively: once, few, many, or a class where the clone is expanded.

TRBV6-4	TRBD1	few	TRBJ1-6	CASSTQGTPLHF	TGTGCCAGCAGTACACAGGGGACACCCCTCCACTTT
TRBV5-1	-	-	TRBJ2-2	CASSSGAQNTGELFF	TGCGCCAGCAGTTCCGGAGCGCAGAACACCGGGGAGCTGTTTTTT
TRBV7-8	-	-	TRBJ1-3	CASSLKQNPGNTIYF	TGTGCCAGCAGCTTAAAACAAAACCCTGGAAACACCATATATTTT
TRBV19	TRBD1	few	TRBJ1-2	CASSSGPEGQIYGYTF	TGTGCCAGTAGTTCGGGCCCCGAGGGACAGATCTATGGCTACACCTTC
TRBV6-4	-	-	TRBJ2-3	CASSPREAQDTQYF	TGTGCCAGCAGTCCGAGGGAGGCGCAAGATACGCAGTATTTT
TRBV19	-	once	TRBJ1-2	CASSIGQFPRLGYGYTF	TGTGCCAGTAGTATCGGACAGTTCCCCCGCCTTGGCTATGGCTACACCTTC
TRBV30	TRBD1	many	TRBJ1-6	CAWNGQGPNSPLHF	TGTGCCTGGAATGGACAGGGCCCGAATTCACCCCTCCACTTT
TRBV12-3/TRBV12-4	-	once	TRBJ2-2	CASSFRGTGELFF	TGTGCCAGCAGTTTCAGGGGCACCGGGGAGCTGTTTTTT
TRBV5-6	-	-	TRBJ2-4	CASSFWGVKNIQYF	TGTGCCAGCAGCTTCTGGGGGGTCAAAAACATTCAGTACTTC
TRBV12-3/TRBV12-4	-	-	TRBJ2-3	CASSLIQGDTQYF	TGTGCCAGCAGTCTTATTCAGGGAGATACGCAGTATTTT
TRBV3-1/TRBV3-2	TRBD1	-	TRBJ1-6	CASSFRDRGLNSPLHF	TGTGCCAGCAGCTTCCGGGACAGGGGGCTTAATTCACCCCTCCACTTT
TRBV11-3	-	once	TRBJ2-3	CASSETGDTQYF	TGTGCCAGCAGCGAAACAGGAGATACGCAGTATTTT
TRBV5-8	TRBD1	-	TRBJ2-7	CASSRPRTGSYEQYF	TGTGCCAGCAGCCGGCCCCGGACAGGGTCCTACGAGCAGTACTTC
TRBV27	-	-	TRBJ1-1	CASSLWGGEAFF	TGTGCCAGCAGTTTATGGGGCGGCGAAGCTTTCTTT
TRBV28	-	-	TRBJ2-7	CASSFGGGWYEQYF	TGTGCCAGCAGTTTTGGGGGGGGCTGGTACGAGCAGTACTTC
TRBV29-1	TRBD1	once	TRBJ1-2	CSVPETGRGDYTF	TGCAGCGTTCCGGAGACAGGGAGAGGTGACTACACCTTC